Included here is one TCR beta chain sequence, with context. From RNA transcripts, TCR beta CDR3 regions were amplified. The TCR CDR3 first-round RT-PCR relied on the HTBI primer set. TCRdb re-analysed the multiplex PCR reads in MiXCR, keeping a single row per CDR3 protein. The sample gives hundreds of thousands of distinct CDR3 sequences, 35% to 40% of which show up once; 8.9% is in the top ten. An approximately 10 ml volume of fresh peripheral blood provided the PBMCs. This record comes from a study of T cells in Graves' hyperthyroidism and ophthalmopathy. Sequences were obtained from blood. The source of this sequence is a man between 18 and 35 years old with Graves' hyperthyroidism.

CDR3 coding DNA: TGTGCCAGCAGCCTCACGAGGGGGCGCGGGAACACTGAAGCTTTCTTT. Protein product: CASSLTRGRGNTEAFF. The chain combines TRBV9 with TRBJ1-1, with 7 bases identical to TRBD1. CDR1 and CDR2 from the germline V gene are SGDLS and YYNGEE. Trimming removed 4 bases from V and 1 base from J; junction bases left unmatched: 10. The CDR3 is 16 residues long.